The 24 T cell receptor beta chains reported below all come from one sample, sequenced in a study of T cells in Graves' hyperthyroidism and ophthalmopathy. RNA transcripts were the template for amplifying TCR beta CDR3 regions. The HTBI primer set drove a first-round RT-PCR of the TCR CDR3. MiXCR was run by TCRdb on the multiplex PCR reads, yielding one entry per CDR3 protein. The table shows over 500,000 distinct CDR3 sequences, with roughly a sixth occurring only once. Sequencing used blood. These receptor sequences come from a woman in her twenties or thirties with Graves' ophthalmopathy.

This clonotype was seen ten or more times. The chain uses TRBV27 and TRBJ2-7; 9 bases match TRBD1. J lost 4 bases, V lost 5 bases, and 9 bases had no gene match. Germline CDR1 is MNHEY and CDR2 is SMNVEV (reference sequence). The CDR3 loop spans 15 amino acids. CDR3 bases: TGTGCCAGCAGTCCGAGGTACAGGGGGCAATACGAGCAGTACTTC. Translated, it gives CASSPRYRGQYEQYF.

A few counts support this clonotype. V usage is TRBV6-6 and J usage is TRBJ2-1; 14 nucleotides align to TRBD2. After removal of 2 bases from V and 5 bases from J, the junction contained 8 bases not matched to a gene. There are 18 residues in the CDR3. Germline CDR1 MNHNY, CDR2 SVGAGI (reference sequence). This chain's CDR3 is CASSYPTSGRVKDNEQFF. CDR3 in DNA: TGTGCCAGCAGTTACCCGACTAGCGGGAGGGTAAAAGACAATGAGCAGTTCTTC.

The V and J genes are TRBV7-9 and TRBJ2-1; 11 bases line up with TRBD2. Germline V gene lookup returns CDR1 SEHNR and CDR2 FQNEAQ (reference sequence). The CDR3 covers 17 residues. V lost 5 bases and J lost 5; bases outside the gene matches: 11. CDR3 sequence reads: CASSTSGRPLGDNEQFF. The CDR3 bases are TGTGCCAGCAGCACTAGCGGGAGACCACTGGGAGACAATGAGCAGTTCTTC.

Many counts were recorded for this clonotype. The gene calls are TRBV30 and TRBJ2-7, with D tentatively TRBD1 or TRBD2 (6 bases each). This CDR3 contains 13 residues. CDR1 is GTSNPN, CDR2 SVGIG, per germline (reference sequence). Trimming stripped 3 bases from V and 5 bases from J, with 14 bases between. Written as DNA, the CDR3 is TGTGCCTGGAGCAGTGGGGGGCGCCACGAGCAGTACTTC. It codes for CAWSSGGRHEQYF.

In its sample, this clonotype was seen many times. The chain has TRBV5-5 and TRBJ1-5; D is ambiguous. V shed 1 base and J shed 3 bases, with 8 bases lying between them. Looked up from germline, CDR1 is SGHKS and CDR2 is YYEKEE (reference sequence). The CDR3 spans 14 residues. The CDR3 protein is CASSLLPDNQPQHF. The CDR3 nucleotides read TGTGCCAGCAGCTTGTTGCCAGACAATCAGCCCCAGCATTTT.

This clonotype has at least ten counts. V is TRBV27 and J is TRBJ2-7; a weak D match, TRBD2 (6 bases). Trimming shortened V by 6 bases and J by 3 bases, and 18 bases separated the two germline ends. The length of the CDR3 is 15 residues. Germline CDR1 is MNHEY and CDR2 is SMNVEV (reference sequence). The CDR3: CASSPEVAAIYEQYF. CDR3 coding DNA: TGTGCCAGCAGCCCCGAGGTAGCGGCGATCTACGAGCAGTACTTC.

This clonotype was detected ten times or more. This chain joins TRBV19 and TRBJ2-1, with D perhaps matching TRBD2 (6 bases). The ends were cut back, 4 bases at V and 9 bases at J, with 22 bases in the middle. Germline V gene lookup returns CDR1 LNHDA and CDR2 SQIVND (reference sequence). This CDR3 comprises 16 residues. The CDR3 nucleotides are TGTGCCAGTAGTAAAGGCCACCGGGAGAAGTTCCGTGAGCAGTTCTTC. The encoded protein is CASSKGHREKFREQFF.

This clonotype appeared many times. The CDR3 nucleotides read TGTGCCAACCACATGGGGGAAGGCGATACGCAGTATTTT. This sequence encodes CANHMGEGDTQYF. The rearrangement links TRBV2 to TRBJ2-3, with D perhaps given as TRBD1 or TRBD2 (5 bases each). CDR1 SNHLY and CDR2 FYNNEI come from the germline V gene. This CDR3 spans 13 amino acids. Trimming shortened V by 10 bases and J by 6 bases, and 17 bases separated the two germline ends.

This clonotype has ten or more counts. The chain uses TRBV29-1 and TRBJ2-2; D ambiguous. This CDR3 contains 13 residues. Trimming removed 3 bases at V and 1 base at J, with 6 bases between. Germline assignment: CDR1 SQVTM and CDR2 ANQGSEA. The chain's CDR3 is CSVDVRNTGELFF. CDR3 in DNA: TGCAGCGTTGACGTCCGGAACACCGGGGAGCTGTTTTTT.

In this sample, this clonotype turned up many times. The rearrangement uses TRBV11-2 and TRBJ2-1; unclear D gene. CDR3 length: 13 residues. Per the germline V gene, CDR1 is SGHAT and CDR2 is FQNNGV. V lost 3 bases to trimming and J lost 7 bases, with 10 bases between them. The CDR3, as DNA: TGTGCCAGCAGCTTCTTTCGTGGGAATGAGCAGTTCTTC. This codes for CASSFFRGNEQFF.

The V call is TRBV28, the J call TRBJ2-7; the D gene could be TRBD1 or TRBD2 (6 bases each). V dropped 6 bases and J dropped 6 bases, with 24 bases sitting between them. The germline V gene encodes CDR1 MDHEN and CDR2 SYDVKM. The CDR3 has 16 amino acids. Here the CDR3 DNA reads TGTGCCAGCAGAACCCCCTCGGCGGGACAAGTCTCCGAGCAGTACTTC. Its translation: CASRTPSAGQVSEQYF.

The chain has TRBV6-2 or TRBV6-3 and TRBJ2-7, with 7 bases identical to TRBD2. The J segment lost 3 bases and the V segment lost 6 bases, leaving 17 bases of the junction unmatched. There are 17 residues in the CDR3. Germline V lookup: CDR1 MNHEY, CDR2 SVGEGT. CDR3 in DNA: TGTGCCAGCAGCCACGACCCCGGGGGAGGGAGGATCTACGAGCAGTACTTC. Its protein is CASSHDPGGGRIYEQYF.

The rearrangement joins TRBV3-1 to TRBJ2-1, with TRBD2 identical over 9 bases. CDR1 and CDR2 from the germline V gene are LGHDT and YNNKEL (reference sequence). The CDR3 length is 17 residues. V dropped 0 bases and J dropped 9; count of bases not matched to a gene: 12. CDR3 sequence reads: CASSQEGGIAGDAEQFF. The CDR3, as DNA: TGTGCCAGCAGCCAAGAGGGGGGTATAGCGGGAGACGCTGAGCAGTTCTTC.

The table lists this clonotype with a few counts. J is TRBJ2-3 and V is TRBV28; no definite D call. The CDR3 length is 12 residues. Germline V gene data show CDR1 as MDHEN and CDR2 as SYDVKM. The V and J ends lost 6 bases and 3 bases respectively, with 7 bases between them. The CDR3 region has the DNA TGTGCCAGCAGATCCACGACAGATACGCAGTATTTT. Its protein is CASRSTTDTQYF.

This clonotype was observed a few times. The chain employs TRBV27 and TRBJ1-2; D remains ambiguous. Trimming removed 5 bases from V and 5 bases from J, with 15 bases in between. Germline CDR1 is MNHEY and CDR2 is SMNVEV (reference sequence). The CDR3 totals 14 residues. CDR3 loop: CASSPAVQRYGYTF. The CDR3 DNA reads as TGTGCCAGCAGTCCGGCGGTACAGCGTTATGGCTACACCTTC.

There are many counts of this clonotype. The genes are TRBV5-1 and TRBJ2-7; the match to TRBD1 covers 7 bases. Losses at the gene ends were 1 base for V and 3 bases for J; bases not matched to a gene: 4. The CDR3 is made up of 14 amino acids. The germline V gene encodes CDR1 SGHRS and CDR2 YFSETQ. The CDR3 here is CASSLQGDHYEQYF. In nucleotides, the CDR3 is TGCGCCAGCAGCTTGCAGGGGGACCACTACGAGCAGTACTTC.

Regarding this clonotype: An end of the junction does not agree with germline; a read error may underlie this. The V call is TRBV5-1, the J call TRBJ1-1; D not certain. The CDR3 consists of 14 residues. CDR1 is SGHRS, CDR2 YFSETQ, per germline. The CDR3 loop is CASTLILGNTEAFF. The CDR3 DNA is TGCGCCAGCACCTTGATTCTAGGGAACACTGAAGCTTTCTTT.

The rearrangement uses TRBV27 and TRBJ2-7, with D perhaps assigned TRBD1 or TRBD2 (5 bases each). This CDR3 is built from 15 residues. Trimming shortened V by 5 bases and J by 2 bases, and 16 bases separated the two germline ends. In germline, CDR1 is MNHEY, CDR2 SMNVEV (reference sequence). Written as DNA, the CDR3 is TGTGCCAGCAGTGATCCCTTCAGGGACCCCTACGAGCAGTACTTC. It codes for CASSDPFRDPYEQYF.

This clonotype was counted a few times. This chain connects TRBV12-3 or TRBV12-4 to TRBJ2-7; 10 nucleotides agree with TRBD1. The V segment lost 6 bases and the J segment 2 bases; nucleotides outside the gene matches: 7. The CDR3 has 15 amino acids. As DNA, the CDR3 is TGTGCCAGCAGCCCGGGACAGGGGCAAACCTACGAGCAGTACTTC. This gives the protein CASSPGQGQTYEQYF.

This clonotype came up a few times. The chain is built from TRBV20-1 and TRBJ2-4; the match to TRBD2 covers 10 bases. The CDR3 totals 16 residues. Germline lookup yields CDR1 DFQATT and CDR2 SNEGSKA (reference sequence). V gave up 2 bases and J gave up 6 bases; unmatched junction bases: 10. CDR3 in DNA: TGCAGTGCTAGATCAGTACGGACTAGCGGACCAAACATTCAGTACTTC. This translates into CSARSVRTSGPNIQYF.

There are a few counts of this clonotype. The rearrangement joins TRBV24-1 to TRBJ2-5; no definite D call. V dropped 4 bases and J dropped 7 bases, with 9 bases sitting between them. This CDR3 is built from 12 residues. The V gene's germline CDR1 is KGHDR and CDR2 SFDVKD. Here the CDR3 reads CATSDPDWTQYF. In nucleotides, the CDR3 is TGTGCCACCAGTGACCCCGATTGGACCCAGTACTTC.

This clonotype was seen a few times. The V and J genes are TRBV30 and TRBJ2-3; TRBD2 might be the D (6 bases). Trimming removed 4 bases from V and 1 base from J, with 24 bases in between. The CDR3 loop spans 18 amino acids. Germline CDR1 GTSNPN, CDR2 SVGIG (reference sequence). CDR3 sequence (DNA): TGTGCCTGGACCTCACTCTGGGCGGGGAGTGAGGGCACAGATACGCAGTATTTT. Translating it yields CAWTSLWAGSEGTDTQYF.

V and J are TRBV10-3 and TRBJ2-7, with no clear D. V shed 0 bases and J shed 3 bases, with 12 bases lying between them. There are 15 residues in the CDR3. Germline loops: CDR1 ENHRY, CDR2 SYGVKD. The CDR3 sequence is CAISESSRSFYEQYF. The CDR3 DNA follows: TGTGCCATCAGTGAGTCGAGTCGTTCCTTCTACGAGCAGTACTTC.

The rearrangement uses TRBV6-2 or TRBV6-3 and TRBJ2-5, with a possible D match to TRBD2 (6 bases). Trimming took 0 bases from V and 1 from J, leaving 6 bases between them. The CDR3 runs 14 residues. Germline assignment: CDR1 MNHEY and CDR2 SVGEGT. The CDR3 sequence is CASSYSTSQETQYF. In nucleotides, the CDR3 is TGTGCCAGCAGTTACTCGACTAGCCAAGAGACCCAGTACTTC.